Following are 10 T cell receptor beta chains from one sample sequenced in a study of CD8+ T cells in alopecia areata. It was cDNA, reverse transcribed from extracted RNA, that served as the sequencing template. Profiling relied on immunoSEQ multiplex PCR, and the TCRdb table lists in-frame clones only, not all of them. The sample lists over 150,000 clones; roughly 60% were seen once. Specimen: CD4+ T cells sorted from blood, collected at week 0. Receptor source: a human donor with alopecia areata.

The chain combines TRBV11-2 with TRBJ2-5; 11 bases fit TRBD2. CDR3 length equals 16 residues. Germline V gives CDR1 SGHAT, CDR2 FQNNGV. The V segment lost 5 bases and the J segment 5 bases; nucleotides outside the gene matches: 10. For the CDR3, the DNA is TGTGCCAGCAGCCGAATAGCGGGGGGGCCTAGGGAGACCCAGTACTTC. It is translated as CASSRIAGGPRETQYF.

The V call is TRBV29-1, the J call TRBJ1-1, with unresolved D. Germline V gene data show CDR1 as SQVTM and CDR2 as ANQGSEA. There are 12 residues in the CDR3. Trimming took off 7 bases at V and 6 bases at J, with 15 bases between the two ends. CDR3: CSARSSVPEAFF. The CDR3 DNA sequence: TGCAGCGCCCGATCCTCGGTACCTGAAGCTTTCTTT.

The chain has TRBV11-3 and TRBJ2-4, with TRBD1 matching over 8 bases. Germline lookup yields CDR1 SGHNT and CDR2 YENEEA. V lost 5 bases and J lost 7; bases outside the gene matches: 13. CDR3 length: 16 residues. The CDR3 bases are TGTGCCAGCAGCCCCGACGGGACAGGTGGGGGGAACATTCAGTACTTC. Residues: CASSPDGTGGGNIQYF.

This chain links TRBV19 with TRBJ1-2, with 9 bases identical to TRBD1. V shed 4 bases, J shed 8 bases, and the junction held 8 bases outside the gene matches. The CDR3 totals 14 residues. Per the germline V gene, CDR1 is LNHDA and CDR2 is SQIVND (reference sequence). The CDR3 loop reads CASSNTGTGLGYTF. The CDR3 coding sequence is TGTGCCAGTAGTAATACCGGGACAGGGTTAGGCTACACCTTC.

The chain combines TRBV6-1 with TRBJ2-2; 12 positions agree with TRBD2. Germline lookup yields CDR1 MNHNS and CDR2 SASEGT. The CDR3 loop spans 15 amino acids. J was trimmed by 5 bases and V by 6 bases; bases with no gene match: 4. CDR3 sequence reads: CASRATSGGTGELFF. CDR3 DNA sequence: TGTGCCAGCAGAGCGACTAGCGGGGGAACCGGGGAGCTGTTTTTT.

The table lists this clone with a few counts. The V gene is TRBV29-1, the J gene TRBJ2-1; 10 nucleotides agree with TRBD2. This CDR3 spans 12 amino acids. From germline, CDR1 is SQVTM and CDR2 ANQGSEA. V was clipped by 7 bases and J by 9 bases; unmatched bases: 6. The DNA of the CDR3 is TGCAGCGCTGAGCGGGGGGGCGGTGAGCAGTTCTTC. This encodes CSAERGGGEQFF.

V and J are TRBV5-1 and TRBJ2-3; 9 bases map to TRBD2. The CDR3 consists of 12 residues. The V segment lost 2 bases and the J segment 13 bases; nucleotides outside the gene matches: 5. Germline assignment: CDR1 SGHRS and CDR2 YFSETQ. The CDR3 here is CASSLAGGHKYF. As DNA, the CDR3 is TGCGCCAGCAGCTTAGCGGGGGGACACAAGTATTTT.

A few counts support this clone. V is TRBV11-2 and J is TRBJ2-3; TRBD2 matches 12 bases. The V segment lost 5 bases and the J segment 8 bases; nucleotides outside the gene matches: 11. This CDR3 has 16 residues. CDR1 and CDR2 from the germline V gene are SGHAT and FQNNGV. This CDR3 reads CASSERLAGAPGTQYF. The CDR3 DNA reads TGTGCCAGCAGCGAAAGACTAGCGGGGGCCCCGGGTACGCAGTATTTT.

Many counts were recorded for this clone. The gene calls are TRBV2 and TRBJ2-3, with D uncertain. Trimming removed 4 bases from V and 5 bases from J, with 13 bases in between. CDR3 length equals 14 residues. Germline lookup yields CDR1 SNHLY and CDR2 FYNNEI. CDR3 in DNA: TGTGCCAGCAGTGGCCTAGGAGCTGGAGATACGCAGTATTTT. It encodes CASSGLGAGDTQYF.

The CDR3 region is CASSQESQTGNEQFF. CDR3 DNA sequence: TGCGCCAGCAGCCAAGAATCACAGACAGGCAATGAGCAGTTCTTC. This chain links TRBV4-3 with TRBJ2-1, with D tentatively TRBD1 (6 bases). The length of the CDR3 is 15 residues. From germline, CDR1 is LGHNA and CDR2 YSLEER. Trimming cost V 0 bases and J 6 bases, with 12 bases left between them.